The clone carrying this T cell receptor beta chain has just one count. Its antigen is as yet unknown. A read error likely explains this, since a far larger clone differs by one base. This CDR3 has 15 amino acids. V was cut by 0 bases and J by 7 bases, with 17 bases left in between. Germline V gene lookup returns CDR1 SGDLS and CDR2 YYNGEE. From about 400 ng of RNA, a library with molecular barcoded alpha/delta and beta/gamma adaptors was made. TCRdb fed the reads into MiXCR, producing one record per CDR3 protein. The sample holds about 130,000 distinct CDR3 sequences; about an eighth are singletons and the top ten take approximately 10%. This sample is drawn from a study of read filtering for tumor transcriptome and immune sequencing. Study information: After DNase treatment, RNA was made into whole-transcriptome libraries.

The study's findings and limits: The sorted CD138-negative fraction was a mixed bone marrow immune population, not purified T cells.

J is TRBJ2-7 and V is TRBV9; the D gene is possibly TRBD2 (6 bases). This receptor was taken from a donor at least 40 years old with multiple myeloma. Sequencing was carried out using a population of CD138-negative cells sorted from bone marrow. CDR3 DNA: TGTGCCAGCAGCGTAGAGGCTAGCGCACACAATGAGCAGTACTTC. Translation gives CASSVEASAHNEQYF.